The present T cell receptor beta chain was sequenced within a study of cytomegalovirus exposure and HLA in healthy donors. With respect to this clone: This sample includes further DNA sequences coding for the same CDR3.

The V end was cut by 0 bases, the J end by 0 bases, with 3 bases between. The germline V gene encodes CDR1 SGHNT and CDR2 YYREEE (reference sequence). This CDR3 comprises 13 residues. With 60 Vbeta and 13 Jbeta primers, the PCR was carried out. The protocol was immunoSEQ multiplex PCR, while the TCRdb copy is restricted to in-frame clones and leaves out a portion. This table has fewer than 200,000 clones, roughly 13% appearing once. The chain uses TRBV5-4 and TRBJ1-2; D remains ambiguous. The sequencing input was PBMCs. This receptor was taken from a man aged 50-59 years in good health and CMV-seropositive. CDR3 loop: CASSLAANYGYTF. CDR3 coding DNA: TGTGCCAGCAGCTTGGCGGCTAACTATGGCTACACCTTC.